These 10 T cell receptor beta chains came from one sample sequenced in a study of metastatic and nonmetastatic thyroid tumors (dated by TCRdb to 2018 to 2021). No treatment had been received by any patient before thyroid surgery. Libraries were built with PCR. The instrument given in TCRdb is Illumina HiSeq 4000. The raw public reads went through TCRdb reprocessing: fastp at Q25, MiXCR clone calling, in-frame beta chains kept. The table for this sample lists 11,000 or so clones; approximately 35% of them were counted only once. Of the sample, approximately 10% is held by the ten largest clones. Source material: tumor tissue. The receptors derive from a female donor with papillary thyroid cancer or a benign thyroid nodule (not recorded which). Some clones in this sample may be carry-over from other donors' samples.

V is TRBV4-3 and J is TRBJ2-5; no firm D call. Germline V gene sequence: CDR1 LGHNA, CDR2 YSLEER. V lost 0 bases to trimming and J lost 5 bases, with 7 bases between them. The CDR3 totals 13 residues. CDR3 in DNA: TGCGCCAGCAGCCAAGAGTTAGGGGAGACCCAGTACTTC. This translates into CASSQELGETQYF.

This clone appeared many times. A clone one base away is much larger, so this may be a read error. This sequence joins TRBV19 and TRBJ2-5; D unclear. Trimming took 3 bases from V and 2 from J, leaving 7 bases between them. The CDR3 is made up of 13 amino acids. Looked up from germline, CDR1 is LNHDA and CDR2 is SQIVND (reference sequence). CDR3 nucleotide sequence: TGTGCCAGTAGTATCGGGCCTCAAGAGACCCAGTACTTC. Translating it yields CASSIGPQETQYF.

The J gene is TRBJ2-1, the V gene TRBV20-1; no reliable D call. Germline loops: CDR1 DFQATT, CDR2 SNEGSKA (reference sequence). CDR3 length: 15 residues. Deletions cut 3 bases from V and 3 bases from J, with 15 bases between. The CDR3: CSARQPASLYNEQFF. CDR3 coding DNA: TGCAGTGCTAGGCAGCCAGCGTCGCTCTACAATGAGCAGTTCTTC.

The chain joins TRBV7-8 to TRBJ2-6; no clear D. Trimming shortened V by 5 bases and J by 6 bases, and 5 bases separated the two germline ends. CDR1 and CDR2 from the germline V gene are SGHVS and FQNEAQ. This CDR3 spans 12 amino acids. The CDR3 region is CASSPTANVLTF. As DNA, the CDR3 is TGTGCCAGCAGCCCCACGGCCAACGTCCTGACTTTC.

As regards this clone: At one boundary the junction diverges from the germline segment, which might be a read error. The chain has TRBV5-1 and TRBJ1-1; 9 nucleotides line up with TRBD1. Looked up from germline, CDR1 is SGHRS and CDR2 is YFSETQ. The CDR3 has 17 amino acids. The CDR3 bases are TGCGCTAGCAGCTCGGGACAGGGATACCTCATTAACACTGAAGCTTTCTTT. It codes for CASSSGQGYLINTEAFF.

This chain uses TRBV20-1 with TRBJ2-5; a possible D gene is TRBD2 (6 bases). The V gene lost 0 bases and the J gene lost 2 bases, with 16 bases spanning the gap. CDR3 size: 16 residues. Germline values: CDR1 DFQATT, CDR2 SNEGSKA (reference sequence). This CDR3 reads CSARDAVAVPQETQYF. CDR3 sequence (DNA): TGCAGTGCTAGAGATGCGGTAGCGGTACCACAAGAGACCCAGTACTTC.

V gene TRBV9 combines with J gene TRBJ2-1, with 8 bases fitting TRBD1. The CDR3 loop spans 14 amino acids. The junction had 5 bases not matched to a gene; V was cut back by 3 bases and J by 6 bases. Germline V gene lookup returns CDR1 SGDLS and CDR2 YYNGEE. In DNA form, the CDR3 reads TGTGCCAGCAGCGCCGGGACAGGCCTCAATGAGCAGTTCTTC. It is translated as CASSAGTGLNEQFF.

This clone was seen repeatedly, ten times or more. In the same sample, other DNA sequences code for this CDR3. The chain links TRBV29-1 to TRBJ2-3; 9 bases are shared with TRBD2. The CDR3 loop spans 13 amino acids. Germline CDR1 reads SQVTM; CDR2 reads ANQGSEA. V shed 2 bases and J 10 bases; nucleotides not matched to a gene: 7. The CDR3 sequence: CSVELAGVVAQYF. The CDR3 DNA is TGCAGCGTTGAATTAGCGGGGGTGGTGGCGCAGTATTTT.

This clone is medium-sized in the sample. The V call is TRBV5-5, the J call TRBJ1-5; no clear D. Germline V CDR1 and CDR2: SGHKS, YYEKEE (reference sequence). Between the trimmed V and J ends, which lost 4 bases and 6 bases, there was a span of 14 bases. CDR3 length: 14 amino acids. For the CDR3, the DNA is TGTGCCAGCAGCCCCGAATTAGGTAGTCAGCCCCAGCATTTT. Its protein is CASSPELGSQPQHF.

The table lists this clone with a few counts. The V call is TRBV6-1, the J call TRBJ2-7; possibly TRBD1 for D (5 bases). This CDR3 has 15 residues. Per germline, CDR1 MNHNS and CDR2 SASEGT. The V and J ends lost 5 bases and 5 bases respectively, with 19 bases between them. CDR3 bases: TGTGCCAGCAGTAGCCTGGGCAGGGCAGTCCACGAGCAGTACTTC. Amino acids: CASSSLGRAVHEQYF.